Sequencing of this T cell receptor (beta chain) was carried out in a study of blood T cell repertoires in COVID-19. Study information: The study drew acute and convalescent COVID-19 samples from the United States, Italy and Spain. PBMCs, B-cell-depleted T cells, or T cells were the source of the cDNA or gDNA that made up the material.

In the original processing: Reference gene primers were amplified, and this amplification served to estimate nucleated cell counts. Profiled with immunoSEQ multiplex PCR; TCRdb holds only in-frame clones, not every one. V and J calls plus clone size are reproduced from that table; the DNA served to infer D and trimming. The sample includes more than 120,000 clones, approximately 84% of them seen just once. V dropped 7 bases and J dropped 6 bases, with 19 bases sitting between them. Germline CDR1 reads MNHEY; CDR2 reads SVGAGI. This CDR3 is built from 14 residues. This clone was seen only once. This clonotype was obtained from a human donor with acute or convalescent COVID-19. The donor label of this sample is uncertain. Sequenced: peripheral blood. The chain combines TRBV6-5 with TRBJ2-7; weak D call: TRBD1 (5 bases). CDR3: CASTEDQGVGEQYF. In nucleotides, the CDR3 is TGTGCCAGCACCGAAGATCAGGGCGTAGGCGAGCAGTACTTC.